The 12 T cell receptor beta chains listed next were all sequenced from one sample in a study of cytomegalovirus exposure and HLA in healthy donors. PCR was performed using 60 Vbeta and 13 Jbeta primers. Assay used: immunoSEQ multiplex PCR; TCRdb lists only in-frame clones, some missing. The sample shows under 100,000 clones, around 79% of them seen only once. Specimen: PBMCs. The receptor set was obtained from a man aged 25-40 years in good health and CMV-seronegative.

This chain connects TRBV27 to TRBJ2-1; D may be TRBD2 (6 bases). Trimming took 6 bases from V and 0 from J, leaving 15 bases between them. The germline V gene encodes CDR1 MNHEY and CDR2 SMNVEV (reference sequence). The CDR3 spans 16 residues. Here the CDR3 DNA reads TGTGCCAGCAGCACGGGACTCGATAGCTCCTACAATGAGCAGTTCTTC. Protein product: CASSTGLDSSYNEQFF.

The gene calls are TRBV4-1 and TRBJ1-1, with a possible D match to TRBD1 (6 bases). The germline gives CDR1 MGHRA, CDR2 YSYEKL. Trimming left V 3 bases short and J 7 bases short, with 18 bases between. This CDR3 comprises 15 residues. CDR3 sequence: CASSQGDTDYYEAFF. The CDR3 DNA follows: TGCGCCAGCAGCCAGGGGGACACTGACTACTATGAAGCTTTCTTT.

The rearrangement links TRBV7-6 to TRBJ2-1; 8 positions match TRBD2. The J segment lost 7 bases and the V segment lost 5 bases, leaving 7 bases of the junction unmatched. The CDR3 spans 14 residues. The germline gives CDR1 SGHVS, CDR2 FNYEAQ. CDR3 amino acids: CASSPTGGPNEQFF. CDR3 sequence (DNA): TGTGCCAGCAGCCCCACGGGAGGGCCGAATGAGCAGTTCTTC.

The chain uses TRBV7-6 and TRBJ2-7, with TRBD1 matching over 10 bases. This CDR3 contains 15 residues. The junction had 5 bases not matched to a gene; V was cut back by 5 bases and J by 1 base. The germline gives CDR1 SGHVS, CDR2 FNYEAQ. Here the CDR3 DNA reads TGTGCCAGCAGCCACTCGGGACAGGGGTCCTACGAGCAGTACTTC. Amino acids: CASSHSGQGSYEQYF.

The rearrangement links TRBV28 to TRBJ2-7; TRBD1 matches 10 bases. The length of the CDR3 is 17 residues. Germline V gives CDR1 MDHEN, CDR2 SYDVKM. The J segment lost 2 bases and the V segment lost 3 bases, leaving 10 bases of the junction unmatched. CDR3 loop: CASSFPARDRGAYEQYF. CDR3 DNA sequence: TGTGCCAGCAGTTTCCCTGCCCGGGACAGGGGTGCCTACGAGCAGTACTTC.

The count of this clone is one. J is TRBJ1-1 and V is TRBV6-1; 7 positions match TRBD1. Germline assignment: CDR1 MNHNS and CDR2 SASEGT. CDR3 length: 13 residues. CDR3 nucleotide sequence: TGTGCGTATCGTCAGGCAGGGGGCACTGAAGCTTTCTTT. It encodes CAYRQAGGTEAFF.

CDR3 nucleotides: TGTGCCAGCAGCTTAGCATCGTGGGGGGAGGTCCACGAGCAGTACTTC. The encoded protein is CASSLASWGEVHEQYF. This chain connects TRBV7-9 to TRBJ2-7; the D gene is possibly TRBD2 (6 bases). Germline CDR1 SEHNR, CDR2 FQNEAQ (reference sequence). Deletions cut 0 bases from V and 5 bases from J, with 17 bases between. CDR3 length equals 16 residues.

The rearrangement links TRBV10-3 to TRBJ2-7; D unresolved. The CDR3 is 13 residues long. Germline V gene sequence: CDR1 ENHRY, CDR2 SYGVKD. Trimming pared 5 bases from V and 8 bases from J, leaving 16 bases between. The CDR3 reads CAISSPSLPQQYF. In nucleotides, the CDR3 is TGTGCCATCAGTTCTCCCTCACTTCCACAGCAGTACTTC.

This clone has only one observation. The chain carries TRBV11-2 and TRBJ2-7, with D uncertain. V was shortened by 3 bases and J by 4 bases, with 10 bases between the two germline ends. The CDR3 covers 13 residues. Germline values: CDR1 SGHAT, CDR2 FQNNGV. Written as DNA, the CDR3 is TGTGCCAGCAGCTTTACCACAAGATACGAGCAGTACTTC. Translated: CASSFTTRYEQYF.

The gene calls are TRBV6-5 and TRBJ1-5, with unresolved D. V dropped 7 bases and J dropped 4 bases, with 11 bases sitting between them. This CDR3 contains 13 residues. CDR1 is MNHEY and CDR2 is SVGAGI in the germline V gene. CDR3 DNA sequence: TGTGCCAGCACTTTGAGCCCTAATCAGCCCCAGCATTTT. Protein sequence: CASTLSPNQPQHF.

The chain is built from TRBV18 and TRBJ2-3; D might be TRBD1 (5 bases). The V end was cut by 2 bases, the J end by 0 bases, with 9 bases between. This CDR3 contains 15 residues. Germline assignment: CDR1 KGHSH and CDR2 LQKENI. The CDR3 sequence is CASSPAQASTDTQYF. In DNA, the CDR3 is TGTGCCAGCTCACCAGCACAGGCTAGCACAGATACGCAGTATTTT. The full variable domain, its missing parts supplied by reference TRBV18 and TRBJ2-3, is NAGVMQNPRHLVRRRGQEARLRCSPMKGHSHVYWYRQLPEEGLKFMVYLQKENIIDESGMPKERFSAEFPKEGPSILRIQQVVRGDSAAYFCASSPAQASTDTQYFGPGTRLTVL.

V usage is TRBV19 and J usage is TRBJ1-2; the D gene is possibly TRBD1 (5 bases). This CDR3 contains 18 residues. V lost 4 bases and J 5 bases, leaving 26 bases between the germline ends. Germline assignment: CDR1 LNHDA and CDR2 SQIVND (reference sequence). The CDR3 nucleotides are TGTGCCAGTAGTACCCCCACAGGCCTCAAAGGACTAAAGTATGGCTACACCTTC. Translated, it gives CASSTPTGLKGLKYGYTF.